Following are 10 T cell receptor beta chains from one sample sequenced in a study of T cells in Graves' hyperthyroidism and ophthalmopathy. RNA transcripts yielded amplified TCR beta CDR3 regions. First-round RT-PCR targeting the TCR CDR3 was performed with the HTBI primer set. In TCRdb, the multiplex PCR reads were re-called with MiXCR into one record per CDR3 protein. The sample has about 400,000 distinct CDR3 sequences; about 16% are singletons. The material sequenced was blood. Receptor source: a woman in her sixties with Graves' ophthalmopathy.

The chain combines TRBV6-1 with TRBJ2-7; no firm D call. Deletions cut 5 bases from V and 7 bases from J, with 15 bases between. Germline V gives CDR1 MNHNS, CDR2 SASEGT. CDR3 length: 13 amino acids. The CDR3 sequence is CASSHTPGWEQYF. CDR3 in DNA: TGTGCCAGCAGTCACACCCCGGGTTGGGAGCAGTACTTC.

This clonotype was detected only a few times. As DNA, the CDR3 is TGTGCCACCAGTGATAAACAGGGGGCCGGAGCTAACTATGGCTACACCTTC. Translating gives CATSDKQGAGANYGYTF. The chain is built from TRBV24-1 and TRBJ1-2; TRBD1 matches at 9 bases. CDR1 is KGHDR and CDR2 is SFDVKD in the germline V gene. V gave up 3 bases and J gave up 0 bases; unmatched junction bases: 7. The CDR3 is made up of 17 amino acids.

The rearrangement joins TRBV20-1 to TRBJ1-6, with TRBD1 matching over 8 bases. Unmatched junction bases numbered 5, after V lost 3 bases and J lost 7 bases. Germline V CDR1 and CDR2: DFQATT, SNEGSKA (reference sequence). The CDR3 length is 14 residues. For the CDR3, the DNA is TGCAGTGCTAGGACAGGGGCAGGAAATTCACCCCTCCACTTT. Translating it yields CSARTGAGNSPLHF.

In its sample, this clonotype was seen many times. This chain links TRBV7-3 with TRBJ1-2, with D possibly being TRBD1 (5 bases). This CDR3 contains 14 residues. V lost 4 bases and J 4 bases, leaving 13 bases between the germline ends. Germline V CDR1 and CDR2: SGHTA, FQGTGA. The DNA for the CDR3 is TGTGCCAGCAGCTCGACTGGGGGGAGCTATGGCTACACCTTC. This translates into CASSSTGGSYGYTF.

Ten or more counts support this clonotype. The chain uses TRBV2 and TRBJ1-2, with 7 bases fitting TRBD1. The germline CDR1 and CDR2 sequences are SNHLY and FYNNEI. Losses at the gene ends were 4 bases for V and 4 bases for J; bases not matched to a gene: 3. The CDR3 sequence is 13 residues long. The CDR3 spells CASSAGGFYGYTF. In DNA form, the CDR3 reads TGTGCCAGCAGTGCAGGGGGATTCTATGGCTACACCTTC.

This clonotype was seen only a few times. The chain links TRBV7-9 to TRBJ2-3, with TRBD2 identical over 8 bases. The CDR3 extends over 15 amino acids. Trimming at V came to 2 bases and at J to 2 bases, leaving 3 bases not matched to a gene. Looked up from germline, CDR1 is SEHNR and CDR2 is FQNEAQ (reference sequence). The chain's CDR3 is CASSLTGGVTDTQYF. The CDR3 DNA reads as TGTGCCAGCAGCTTAACGGGAGGGGTCACAGATACGCAGTATTTT.

This clonotype was seen many times. The chain uses TRBV4-1 and TRBJ1-6; 7 bases are shared with TRBD1. Looked up from germline, CDR1 is MGHRA and CDR2 is YSYEKL. The V gene end was trimmed by 6 bases and the J gene end by 9 bases; junction bases not matched to a gene: 8. The CDR3 is made up of 14 amino acids. The CDR3 loop is CASRGDGTASPLHF. CDR3 sequence (DNA): TGCGCCAGCAGGGGGGACGGGACAGCTTCACCCCTCCACTTT.

The CDR3 protein is CASSPPVDTQYF. DNA of the CDR3: TGTGCCAGCAGTCCCCCCGTTGATACGCAGTATTTT. V usage is TRBV28 and J usage is TRBJ2-3; D not resolved. Germline values: CDR1 MDHEN, CDR2 SYDVKM. V was cut by 5 bases and J by 6 bases, with 9 bases left in between. The CDR3 is 12 amino acids.

At least ten counts were recorded for this clonotype. V usage is TRBV12-3 or TRBV12-4 and J usage is TRBJ2-1; 9 bases fit TRBD1. Trimming cost V 6 bases and J 9 bases; bases outside gene matches: 9. This CDR3 has 14 amino acids. The CDR3 DNA sequence: TGTGCCAGCAGCCCCGGGACAGGGTCGCCTGAGCAGTTCTTC. Its protein is CASSPGTGSPEQFF.

The rearrangement links TRBV24-1 to TRBJ2-5; 8 bases agree with TRBD2. The CDR3 is 17 amino acids. The junction had 13 bases not matched to a gene; V was cut back by 3 bases and J by 5 bases. The germline V gene has CDR1 KGHDR and CDR2 SFDVKD. The CDR3: CATSDRLAGQRGETQYF. The DNA for the CDR3 is TGTGCCACCAGTGATAGGCTAGCGGGCCAGCGGGGGGAGACCCAGTACTTC.